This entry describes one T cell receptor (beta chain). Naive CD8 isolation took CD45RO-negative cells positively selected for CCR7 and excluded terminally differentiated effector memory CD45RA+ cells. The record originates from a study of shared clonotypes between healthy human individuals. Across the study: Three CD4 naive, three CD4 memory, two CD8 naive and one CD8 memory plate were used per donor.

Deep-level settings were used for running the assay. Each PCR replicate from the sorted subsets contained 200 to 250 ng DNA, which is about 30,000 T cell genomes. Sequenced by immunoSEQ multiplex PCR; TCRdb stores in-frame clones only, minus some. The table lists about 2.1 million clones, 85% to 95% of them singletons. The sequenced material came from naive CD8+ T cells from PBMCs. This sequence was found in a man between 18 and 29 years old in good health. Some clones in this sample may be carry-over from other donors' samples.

In nucleotides, the CDR3 is TGTGCCAGCAGGGGCGACCCCGGGACAGGGATCTACGAGCAGTACTTC. It yields the protein CASRGDPGTGIYEQYF. The rearrangement joins TRBV28 to TRBJ2-7; 9 bases align to TRBD1. J lost 3 bases, V lost 6 bases, and 12 bases had no gene match. This CDR3 spans 16 amino acids. Germline-derived CDR1 and CDR2 are MDHEN and SYDVKM.